A single T cell receptor beta chain is shown here with its context. The sample belongs to a study of T cell changes during pregnancy in multiple sclerosis. Trimming cost V 0 bases and J 12 bases, with 15 bases left between them. Per the germline V gene, CDR1 is MNHEY and CDR2 is SVGAGI. This CDR3 spans 13 amino acids. Repertoires were generated with immunoSEQ multiplex PCR, while TCRdb's copy carries only in-frame clones and drops some. This sample has about 48,000 clones, with 92% found just once. The V gene is TRBV6-5, the J gene TRBJ2-7, with D possibly being TRBD2 (5 bases). This specimen was CD4+ T cells from peripheral blood mononuclear cells, taken in the second trimester of pregnancy. The TCR sequence derives from a female donor in good health, enrolled as a control in a pregnancy study. CDR3 loop: CASSYSRVGRWYF. CDR3 nucleotides: TGTGCCAGCAGTTACTCGAGGGTAGGCAGATGGTACTTC.